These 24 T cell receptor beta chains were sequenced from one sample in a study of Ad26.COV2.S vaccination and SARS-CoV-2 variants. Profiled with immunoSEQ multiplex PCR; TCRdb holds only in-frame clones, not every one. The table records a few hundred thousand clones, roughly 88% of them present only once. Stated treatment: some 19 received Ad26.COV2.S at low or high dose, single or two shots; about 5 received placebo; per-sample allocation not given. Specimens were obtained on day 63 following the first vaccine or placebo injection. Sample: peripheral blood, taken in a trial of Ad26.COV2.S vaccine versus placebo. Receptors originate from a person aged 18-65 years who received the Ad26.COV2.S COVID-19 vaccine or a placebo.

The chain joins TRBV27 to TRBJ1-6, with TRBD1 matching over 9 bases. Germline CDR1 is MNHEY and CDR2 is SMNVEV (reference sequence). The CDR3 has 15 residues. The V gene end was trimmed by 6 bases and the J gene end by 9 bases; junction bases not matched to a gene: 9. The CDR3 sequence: CASRITGGSGSPLHF. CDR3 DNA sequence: TGTGCCAGCAGGATAACAGGGGGCAGTGGTTCACCCCTCCACTTT.

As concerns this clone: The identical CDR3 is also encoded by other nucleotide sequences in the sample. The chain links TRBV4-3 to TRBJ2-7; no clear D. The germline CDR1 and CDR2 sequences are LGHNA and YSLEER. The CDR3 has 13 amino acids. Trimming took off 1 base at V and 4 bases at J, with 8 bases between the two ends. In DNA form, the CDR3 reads TGCGCCAGCAGCCAAGGACCCTCATACGAGCAGTACTTC. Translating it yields CASSQGPSYEQYF.

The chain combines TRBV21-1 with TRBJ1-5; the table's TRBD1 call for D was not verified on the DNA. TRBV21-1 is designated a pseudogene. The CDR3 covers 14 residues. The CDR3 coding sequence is TGTGCCAGCAGGAGACAGGGGGGGGATCAGCCCCAGCATTTT. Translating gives CASRRQGGDQPQHF.

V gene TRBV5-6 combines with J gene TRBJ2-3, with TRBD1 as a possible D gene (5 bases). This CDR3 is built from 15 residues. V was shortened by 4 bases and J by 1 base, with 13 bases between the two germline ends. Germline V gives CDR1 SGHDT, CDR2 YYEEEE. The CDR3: CASSRDWGRTDTQYF. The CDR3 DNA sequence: TGTGCCAGCAGCCGTGACTGGGGCCGCACAGATACGCAGTATTTT.

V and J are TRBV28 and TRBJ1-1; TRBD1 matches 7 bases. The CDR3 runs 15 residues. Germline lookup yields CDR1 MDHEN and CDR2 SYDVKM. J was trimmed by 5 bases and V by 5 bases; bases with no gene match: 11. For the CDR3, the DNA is TGTGCCAGCAGTCCTCCGACAGGGTGGTGGACTGAAGCTTTCTTT. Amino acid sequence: CASSPPTGWWTEAFF. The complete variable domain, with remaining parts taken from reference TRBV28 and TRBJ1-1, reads DVKVTQSSRYLVKRTGEKVFLECVQDMDHENMFWYRQDPGLGLRLIYFSYDVKMKEKGDIPEGYSVSREKKERFSLILESASTNQTSMYLCASSPPTGWWTEAFFGQGTRLTVV.

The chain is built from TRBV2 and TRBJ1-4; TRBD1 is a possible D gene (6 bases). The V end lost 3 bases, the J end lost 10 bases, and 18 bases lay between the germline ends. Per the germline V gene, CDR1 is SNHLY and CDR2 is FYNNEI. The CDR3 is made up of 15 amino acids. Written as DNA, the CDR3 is TGTGCCAGCAGTGAGCGGCCTGGGACATCTGGAAAACTGTTTTTT. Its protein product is CASSERPGTSGKLFF.

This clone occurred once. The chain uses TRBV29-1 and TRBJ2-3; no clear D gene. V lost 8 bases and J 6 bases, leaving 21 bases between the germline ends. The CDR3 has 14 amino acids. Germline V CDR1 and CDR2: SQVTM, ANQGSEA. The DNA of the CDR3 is TGCAGCTCAGTGTCGGGCAACCAAGCGGATACGCAGTATTTT. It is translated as CSSVSGNQADTQYF.

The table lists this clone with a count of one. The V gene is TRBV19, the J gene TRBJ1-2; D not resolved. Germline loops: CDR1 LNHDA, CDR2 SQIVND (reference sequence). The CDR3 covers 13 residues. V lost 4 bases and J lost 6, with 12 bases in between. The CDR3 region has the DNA TGTGCCAGTAGTACTCGGGCCAGCGATGGCTACACCTTC. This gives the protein CASSTRASDGYTF.

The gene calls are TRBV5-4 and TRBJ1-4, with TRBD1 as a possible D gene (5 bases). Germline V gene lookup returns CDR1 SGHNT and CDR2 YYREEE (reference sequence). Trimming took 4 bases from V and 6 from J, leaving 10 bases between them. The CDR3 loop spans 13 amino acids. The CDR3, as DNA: TGTGCCAGCAGCAGGGACCGAGATGAAAAACTGTTTTTT. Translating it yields CASSRDRDEKLFF.

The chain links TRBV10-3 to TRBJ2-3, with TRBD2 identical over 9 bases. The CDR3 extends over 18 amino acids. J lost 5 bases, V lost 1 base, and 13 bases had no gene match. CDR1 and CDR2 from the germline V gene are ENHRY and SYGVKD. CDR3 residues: CAISEFFRFSGGRDTQYF. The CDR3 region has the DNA TGTGCCATCAGTGAGTTTTTTCGGTTTAGCGGGGGAAGAGATACGCAGTATTTT.

The CDR3 DNA is TGTGCCAGCAGCTTAGTCCGTCTGGAGACCCAGTACTTC. Translated: CASSLVRLETQYF. The chain links TRBV7-2 to TRBJ2-5; D is undetermined. This CDR3 comprises 13 residues. The V end lost 1 base, the J end lost 5 bases, and 8 bases lay between the germline ends. Germline V gene sequence: CDR1 SGHTA, CDR2 FQGNSA.

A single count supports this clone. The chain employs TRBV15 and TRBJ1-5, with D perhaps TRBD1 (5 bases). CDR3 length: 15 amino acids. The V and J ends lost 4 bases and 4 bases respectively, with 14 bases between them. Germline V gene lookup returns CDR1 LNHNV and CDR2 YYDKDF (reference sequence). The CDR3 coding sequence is TGTGCCACCAGCATAGGGGCGGTAGGTAATCAGCCCCAGCATTTT. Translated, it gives CATSIGAVGNQPQHF.

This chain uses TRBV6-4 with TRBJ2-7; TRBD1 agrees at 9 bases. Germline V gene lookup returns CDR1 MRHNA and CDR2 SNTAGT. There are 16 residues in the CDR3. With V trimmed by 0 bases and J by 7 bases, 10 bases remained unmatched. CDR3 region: CASSDSWTGDREEQYF. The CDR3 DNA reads TGTGCCAGCAGTGACTCCTGGACAGGGGACCGGGAAGAGCAGTACTTC.

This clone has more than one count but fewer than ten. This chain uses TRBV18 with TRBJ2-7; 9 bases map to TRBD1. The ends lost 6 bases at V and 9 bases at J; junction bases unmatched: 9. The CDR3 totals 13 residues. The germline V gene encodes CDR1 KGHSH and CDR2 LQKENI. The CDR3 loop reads CASSRQGEWGQYF. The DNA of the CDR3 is TGTGCCAGCTCCCGACAGGGGGAATGGGGGCAGTACTTC. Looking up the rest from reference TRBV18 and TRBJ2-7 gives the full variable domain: NAGVMQNPRHLVRRRGQEARLRCSPMKGHSHVYWYRQLPEEGLKFMVYLQKENIIDESGMPKERFSAEFPKEGPSILRIQQVVRGDSAAYFCASSRQGEWGQYFGPGTRLTVT.

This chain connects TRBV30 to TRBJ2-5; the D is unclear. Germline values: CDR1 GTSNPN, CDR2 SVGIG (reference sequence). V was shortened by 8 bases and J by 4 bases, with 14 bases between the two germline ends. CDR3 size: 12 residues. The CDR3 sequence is CASTVEGETQYF. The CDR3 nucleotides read TGTGCCAGCACCGTTGAAGGAGAGACCCAGTACTTC.

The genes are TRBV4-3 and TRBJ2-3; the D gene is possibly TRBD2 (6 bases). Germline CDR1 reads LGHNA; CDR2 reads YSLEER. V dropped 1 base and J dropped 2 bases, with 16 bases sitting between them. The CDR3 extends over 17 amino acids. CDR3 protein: CASSQGPSGPTTDTQYF. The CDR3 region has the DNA TGCGCCAGCAGCCAAGGTCCAAGCGGGCCTACCACAGATACGCAGTATTTT.

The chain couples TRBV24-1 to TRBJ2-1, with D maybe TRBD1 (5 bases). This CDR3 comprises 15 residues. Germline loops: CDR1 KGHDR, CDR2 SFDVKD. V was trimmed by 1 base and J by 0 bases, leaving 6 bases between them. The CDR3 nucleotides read TGTGCCACCAGTGATTTAGGGGCCTCCTACAATGAGCAGTTCTTC. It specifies CATSDLGASYNEQFF.

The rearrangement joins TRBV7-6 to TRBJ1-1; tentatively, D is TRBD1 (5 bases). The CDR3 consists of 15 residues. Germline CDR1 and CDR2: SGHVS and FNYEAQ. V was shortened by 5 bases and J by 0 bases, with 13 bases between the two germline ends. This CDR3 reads CASSPYRTMNTEAFF. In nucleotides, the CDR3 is TGTGCCAGCAGCCCGTACAGGACTATGAACACTGAAGCTTTCTTT.

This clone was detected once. The CDR3 sequence: CASSRQRYNEQFF. Written as DNA, the CDR3 is TGTGCCAGCAGTCGACAGCGCTACAATGAGCAGTTCTTC. The chain couples TRBV6-5 to TRBJ2-1; D possibly corresponds to TRBD1 (5 bases). V was pared by 5 bases and J by 3 bases, with 8 bases between. Germline loops: CDR1 MNHEY, CDR2 SVGAGI. This CDR3 comprises 13 residues.

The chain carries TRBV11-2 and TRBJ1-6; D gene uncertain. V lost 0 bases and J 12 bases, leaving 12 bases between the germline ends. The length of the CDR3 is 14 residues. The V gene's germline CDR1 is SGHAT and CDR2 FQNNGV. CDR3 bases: TGTGCCAGCAGCTTAGAGGTTGGGGTTTTACCCCTCCACTTT. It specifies CASSLEVGVLPLHF.

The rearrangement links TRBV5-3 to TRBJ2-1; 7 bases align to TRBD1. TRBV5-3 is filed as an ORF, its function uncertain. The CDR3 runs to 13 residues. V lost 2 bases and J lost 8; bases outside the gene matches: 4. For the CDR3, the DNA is TGTGCCAGAAGCTTAGACAGGGCCTATGAGCAGTTCTTC. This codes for CARSLDRAYEQFF.

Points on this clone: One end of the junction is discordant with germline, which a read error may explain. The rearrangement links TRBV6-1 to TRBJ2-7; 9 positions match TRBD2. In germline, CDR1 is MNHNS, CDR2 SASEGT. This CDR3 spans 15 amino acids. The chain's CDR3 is CASSEARLAGSEQYF. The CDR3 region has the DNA TGTGCCAGCAGCGAAGCCCGGCTAGCGGGGTCCGAGCAGTACTTC.

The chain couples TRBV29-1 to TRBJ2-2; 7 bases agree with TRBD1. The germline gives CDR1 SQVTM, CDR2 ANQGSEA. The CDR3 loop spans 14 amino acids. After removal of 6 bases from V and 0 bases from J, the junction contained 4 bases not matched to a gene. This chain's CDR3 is CSVLGQTNTGELFF. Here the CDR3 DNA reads TGCAGCGTCCTGGGACAGACGAACACCGGGGAGCTGTTTTTT.

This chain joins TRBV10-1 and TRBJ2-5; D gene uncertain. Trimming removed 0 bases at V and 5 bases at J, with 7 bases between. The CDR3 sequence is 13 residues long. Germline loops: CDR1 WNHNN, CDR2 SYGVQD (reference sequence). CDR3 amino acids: CASSESGRETQYF. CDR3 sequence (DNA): TGCGCCAGCAGTGAGTCCGGCAGGGAGACCCAGTACTTC.